A single sample gave rise to the 6 T cell receptor beta chains below, sequenced in a study of blood T cell repertoires in COVID-19. Assay used: immunoSEQ multiplex PCR; TCRdb lists only in-frame clones, some missing. The sample comprises some 290,000 clones, about 90% of which are singletons, and around 11% rests with the top ten. The material sequenced was peripheral blood. The receptors were sampled from a woman aged 25 to 39 with COVID-19, enrolled during active disease.

CDR3 bases: TGTGCCATACTCGGACAGGGGGCAGGAGAGACCCAGTACTTC. Protein sequence: CAILGQGAGETQYF. V gene TRBV28 combines with J gene TRBJ2-5, with 11 bases identical to TRBD1. Germline lookup yields CDR1 MDHEN and CDR2 SYDVKM. V was clipped by 10 bases and J by 4 bases; unmatched bases: 8. The CDR3 length is 14 residues.

The genes are TRBV27 and TRBJ1-1, with D unclear. Germline CDR1 MNHEY, CDR2 SMNVEV (reference sequence). This CDR3 is built from 13 residues. Between the trimmed V and J ends, which lost 2 bases and 5 bases, there was a span of 9 bases. The chain's CDR3 is CASSLGMRTEAFF. The DNA for the CDR3 is TGTGCCAGCAGTTTAGGTATGAGGACTGAAGCTTTCTTT.

The CDR3 sequence is CASSRGLYYEQYF. In DNA, the CDR3 is TGTGCCAGCAGCCGAGGCTTATATTACGAGCAGTACTTC. This sequence joins TRBV7-6 and TRBJ2-7; no definite D call. Trimming took off 5 bases at V and 4 bases at J, with 12 bases between the two ends. Germline loops: CDR1 SGHVS, CDR2 FNYEAQ. The CDR3 consists of 13 residues.

This chain links TRBV6-2 or TRBV6-3 with TRBJ2-5; D is unresolved. The V gene's germline CDR1 is MNHEY and CDR2 SVGEGT. Trimming removed 5 bases at V and 5 bases at J, with 12 bases between. The CDR3 has 13 amino acids. The CDR3 reads CASSRGRWETQYF. The CDR3 nucleotides are TGTGCCAGCAGTCGCGGTCGGTGGGAGACCCAGTACTTC.

The J gene is TRBJ1-5, the V gene TRBV6-5; the D gene is possibly TRBD1 (6 bases). Looked up from germline, CDR1 is MNHEY and CDR2 is SVGAGI. V lost 6 bases to trimming and J lost 10 bases, with 16 bases between them. The CDR3 contains 13 residues. In DNA, the CDR3 is TGTGCCAGCAGCAGGACAGAGATGGGACCCCAGCATTTT. It encodes CASSRTEMGPQHF.

V gene TRBV4-1 combines with J gene TRBJ1-2; 8 positions agree with TRBD1. CDR1 is MGHRA and CDR2 is YSYEKL in the germline V gene. The V gene end was trimmed by 8 bases and the J gene end by 0 bases; junction bases not matched to a gene: 14. This CDR3 is 17 amino acids long. CDR3 residues: CASRFGQGISSNYGYTF. The CDR3 region has the DNA TGCGCCAGCCGCTTTGGACAGGGAATTTCATCTAACTATGGCTACACCTTC.